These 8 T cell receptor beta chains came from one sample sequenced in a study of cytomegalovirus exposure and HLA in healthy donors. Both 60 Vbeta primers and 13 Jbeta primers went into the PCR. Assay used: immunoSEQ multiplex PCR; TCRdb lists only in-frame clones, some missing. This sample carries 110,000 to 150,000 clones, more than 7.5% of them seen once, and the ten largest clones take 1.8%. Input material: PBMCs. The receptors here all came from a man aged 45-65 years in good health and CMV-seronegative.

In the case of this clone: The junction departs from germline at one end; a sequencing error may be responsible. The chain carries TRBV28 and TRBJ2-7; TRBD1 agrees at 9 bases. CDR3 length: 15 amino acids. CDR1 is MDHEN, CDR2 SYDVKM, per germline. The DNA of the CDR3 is TGTGCCGGCAGGGGAGCGACAGGGGGGAGCGCCGAGCAGTACTTC. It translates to CAGRGATGGSAEQYF.

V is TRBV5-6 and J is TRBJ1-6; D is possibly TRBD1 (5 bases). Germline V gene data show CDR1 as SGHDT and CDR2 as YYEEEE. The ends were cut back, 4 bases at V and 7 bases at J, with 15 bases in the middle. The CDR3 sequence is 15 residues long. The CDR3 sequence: CASSIGHLVNSPLHF. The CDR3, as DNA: TGTGCCAGCAGCATCGGACACCTAGTAAATTCACCCCTCCACTTT.

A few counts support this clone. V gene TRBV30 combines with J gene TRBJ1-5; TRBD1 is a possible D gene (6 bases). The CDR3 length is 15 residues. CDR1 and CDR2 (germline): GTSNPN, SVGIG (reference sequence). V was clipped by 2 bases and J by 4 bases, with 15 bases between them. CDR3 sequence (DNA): TGTGCCTGGAGTTCCGGGACACTCCCTAATCAGCCCCAGCATTTT. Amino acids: CAWSSGTLPNQPQHF.

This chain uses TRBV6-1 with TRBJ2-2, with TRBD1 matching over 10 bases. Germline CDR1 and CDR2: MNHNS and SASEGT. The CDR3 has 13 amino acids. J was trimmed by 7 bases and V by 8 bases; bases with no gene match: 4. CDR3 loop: CASGTGESGELFF. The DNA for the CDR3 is TGTGCCAGCGGGACAGGGGAGAGCGGGGAGCTGTTTTTT.

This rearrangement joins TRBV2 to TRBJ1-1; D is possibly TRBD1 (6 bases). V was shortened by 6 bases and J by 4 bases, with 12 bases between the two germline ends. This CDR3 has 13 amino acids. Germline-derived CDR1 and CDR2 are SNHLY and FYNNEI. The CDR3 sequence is CASRATGPTEAFF. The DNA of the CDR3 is TGTGCCAGCAGAGCCACAGGGCCCACTGAAGCTTTCTTT. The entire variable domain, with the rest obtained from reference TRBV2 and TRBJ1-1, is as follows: EPEVTQTPSHQVTQMGQEVILRCVPISNHLYFYWYRQILGQKVEFLVSFYNNEISEKSEIFDDQFSVERPDGSNFTLKIRSTKLEDSAMYFCASRATGPTEAFFGQGTRLTVV.

In DNA form, the CDR3 reads TGCGCCAGCAGTGAAAAGGCACTAGCGGGGGGGAATGAGCAGTTCTTC. It translates to CASSEKALAGGNEQFF. The J gene is TRBJ2-1, the V gene TRBV10-1; 13 positions match TRBD2. The CDR3 consists of 16 residues. Germline CDR1 and CDR2: WNHNN and SYGVQD (reference sequence). With V trimmed by 3 bases and J by 7 bases, 6 bases remained unmatched.

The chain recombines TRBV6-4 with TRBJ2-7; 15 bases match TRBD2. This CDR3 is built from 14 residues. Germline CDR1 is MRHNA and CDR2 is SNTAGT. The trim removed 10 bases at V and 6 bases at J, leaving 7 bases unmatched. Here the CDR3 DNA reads TGTGCCATCCCGGGACTAGCGGGAGGTTCCGAGCAGTACTTC. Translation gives CAIPGLAGGSEQYF.

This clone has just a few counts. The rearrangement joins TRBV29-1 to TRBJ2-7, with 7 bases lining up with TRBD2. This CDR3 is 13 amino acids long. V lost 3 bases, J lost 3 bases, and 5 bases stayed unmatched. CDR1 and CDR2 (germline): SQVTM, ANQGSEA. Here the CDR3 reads CSVDGGRGYEQYF. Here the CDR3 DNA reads TGCAGCGTTGATGGTGGGAGGGGCTACGAGCAGTACTTC.